The 4 T cell receptor beta chains below were found in one sample sequenced in a study of T cells after yellow fever vaccination. TCRdb re-derived calls from the 5' RACE reads in MiXCR, one entry per CDR3 protein. This table has 200,000 to 300,000 distinct CDR3 sequences, 6% to 7.5% appearing once. The sample here was CD4+ T cells sorted from PBMCs, taken 15 days after the yellow fever booster vaccination. Every receptor here comes from a man aged 30 to 39 who received the YFV17D yellow fever vaccine.

This clonotype was picked up many times. The chain links TRBV5-6 to TRBJ2-1, with D possibly TRBD2 on 6 matching bases. Per germline, CDR1 SGHDT and CDR2 YYEEEE. The CDR3 loop spans 14 amino acids. V was cut by 0 bases and J by 10 bases, with 14 bases left in between. In DNA, the CDR3 is TGTGCCAGCAGCTTGGGGCCGGGAGTCCGCGAGCAGTTCTTC. This encodes CASSLGPGVREQFF.

The chain has TRBV11-1 and TRBJ1-5, with D unclear. Germline loops: CDR1 SGHAT, CDR2 FQDESV (reference sequence). V was cut by 5 bases and J by 0 bases, with 26 bases left in between. This CDR3 comprises 20 residues. Here the CDR3 reads CASSPRPVVGIHASNQPQHF. The CDR3 DNA is TGTGCCAGCAGCCCCCGTCCCGTTGTAGGGATCCATGCTAGCAATCAGCCCCAGCATTTT.

The table lists this clonotype with a few counts. The chain links TRBV5-1 to TRBJ2-3; TRBD1 matches 9 bases. The J segment lost 2 bases and the V segment lost 4 bases, leaving 14 bases of the junction unmatched. This CDR3 is 18 amino acids long. Germline CDR1 reads SGHRS; CDR2 reads YFSETQ. The CDR3 nucleotides are TGCGCCAGCAGCCCGGACCCAGGGACAGGGCGACCCACAGATACGCAGTATTTT. It codes for CASSPDPGTGRPTDTQYF.

The table lists this clonotype with a few counts. The V call is TRBV6-1, the J call TRBJ2-5; weak D call: TRBD2 (5 bases). This CDR3 has 14 residues. CDR1 is MNHNS and CDR2 is SASEGT in the germline V gene. Trimming removed 6 bases at V and 2 bases at J, with 13 bases between. This chain's CDR3 is CASSETRLQETQYF. The CDR3 DNA is TGTGCCAGCAGCGAAACTAGGCTTCAAGAGACCCAGTACTTC.